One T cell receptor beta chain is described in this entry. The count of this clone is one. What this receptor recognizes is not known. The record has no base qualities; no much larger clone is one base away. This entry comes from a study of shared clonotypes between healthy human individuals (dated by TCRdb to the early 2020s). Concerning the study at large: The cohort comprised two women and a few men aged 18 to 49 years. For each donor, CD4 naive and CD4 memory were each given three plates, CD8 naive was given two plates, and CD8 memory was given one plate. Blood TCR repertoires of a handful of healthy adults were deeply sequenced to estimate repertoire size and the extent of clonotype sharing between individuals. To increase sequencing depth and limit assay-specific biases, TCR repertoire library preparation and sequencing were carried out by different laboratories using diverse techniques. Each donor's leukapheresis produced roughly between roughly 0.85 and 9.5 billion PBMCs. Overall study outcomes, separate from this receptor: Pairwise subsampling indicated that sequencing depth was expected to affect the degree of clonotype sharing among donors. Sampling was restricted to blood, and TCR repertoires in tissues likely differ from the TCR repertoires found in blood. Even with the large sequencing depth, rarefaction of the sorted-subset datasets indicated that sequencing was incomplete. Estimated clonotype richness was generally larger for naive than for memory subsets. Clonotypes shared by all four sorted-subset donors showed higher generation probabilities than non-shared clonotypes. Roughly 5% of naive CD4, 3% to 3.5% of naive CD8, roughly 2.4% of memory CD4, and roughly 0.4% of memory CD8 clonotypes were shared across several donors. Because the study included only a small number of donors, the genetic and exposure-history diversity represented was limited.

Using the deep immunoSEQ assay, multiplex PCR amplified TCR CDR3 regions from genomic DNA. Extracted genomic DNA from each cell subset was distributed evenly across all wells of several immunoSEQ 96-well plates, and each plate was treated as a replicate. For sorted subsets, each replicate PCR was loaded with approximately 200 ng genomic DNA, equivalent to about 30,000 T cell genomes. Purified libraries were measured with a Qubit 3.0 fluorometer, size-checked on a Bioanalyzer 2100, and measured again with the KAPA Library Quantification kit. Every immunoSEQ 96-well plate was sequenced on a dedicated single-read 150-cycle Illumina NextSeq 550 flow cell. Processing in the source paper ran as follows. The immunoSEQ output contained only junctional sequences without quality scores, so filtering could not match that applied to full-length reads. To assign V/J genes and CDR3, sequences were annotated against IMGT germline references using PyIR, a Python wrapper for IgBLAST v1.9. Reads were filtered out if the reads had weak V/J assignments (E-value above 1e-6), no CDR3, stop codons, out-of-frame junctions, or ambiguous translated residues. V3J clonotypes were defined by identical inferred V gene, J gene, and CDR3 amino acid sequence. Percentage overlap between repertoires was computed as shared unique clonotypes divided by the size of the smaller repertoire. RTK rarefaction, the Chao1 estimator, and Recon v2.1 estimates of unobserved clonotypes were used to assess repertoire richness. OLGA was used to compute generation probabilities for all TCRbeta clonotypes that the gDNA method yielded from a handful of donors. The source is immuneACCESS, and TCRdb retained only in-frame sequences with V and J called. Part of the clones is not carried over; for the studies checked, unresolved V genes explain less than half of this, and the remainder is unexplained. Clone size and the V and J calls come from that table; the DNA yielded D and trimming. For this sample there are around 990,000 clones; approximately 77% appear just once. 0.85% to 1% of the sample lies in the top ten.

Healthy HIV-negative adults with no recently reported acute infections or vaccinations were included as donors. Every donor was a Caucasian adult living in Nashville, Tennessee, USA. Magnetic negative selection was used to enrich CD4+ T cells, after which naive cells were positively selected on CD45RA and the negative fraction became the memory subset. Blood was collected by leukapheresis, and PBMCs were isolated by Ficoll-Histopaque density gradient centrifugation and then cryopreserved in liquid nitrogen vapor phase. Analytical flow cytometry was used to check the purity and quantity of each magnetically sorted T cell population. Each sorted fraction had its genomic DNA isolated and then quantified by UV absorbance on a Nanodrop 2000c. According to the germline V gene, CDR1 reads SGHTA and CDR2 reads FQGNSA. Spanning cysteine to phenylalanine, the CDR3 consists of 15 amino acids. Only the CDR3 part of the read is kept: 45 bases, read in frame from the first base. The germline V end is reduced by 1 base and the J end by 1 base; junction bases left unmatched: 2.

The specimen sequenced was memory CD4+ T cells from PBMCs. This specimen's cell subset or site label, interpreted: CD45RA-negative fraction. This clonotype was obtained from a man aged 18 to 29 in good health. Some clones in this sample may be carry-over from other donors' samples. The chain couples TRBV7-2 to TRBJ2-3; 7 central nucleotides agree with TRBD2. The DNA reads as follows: TGTGCCAGCAGCTTAGTGCGGGAGCGCACAGATACGCAGTATTTT. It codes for CASSLVRERTDTQYF.